The text below deals with one T cell receptor (beta chain). Its antigen remains unknown. This CDR3 is 15 amino acids long. J was trimmed by 1 base and V by 5 bases; bases with no gene match: 5. Germline V CDR1 and CDR2: SEHNR, FQNEAQ (reference sequence). Each CDR3 protein is one row after TCRdb ran MiXCR on the RT-PCR reads. This sample has fewer than 750,000 distinct CDR3 sequences, with 14% found just once. The sample originates from a study of response to subunit inactivated influenza vaccine. Study outcomes and limitations: Only a handful of new T cells, the authors suggested, are recruited with each seasonal influenza vaccination.

Sequenced here: PBMCs from blood, sampled 11 to 12 days after vaccination. The sequence came from a man aged 45-65 years who received an inactivated influenza vaccine. This chain links TRBV7-9 with TRBJ2-3; 8 positions match TRBD2. The CDR3 loop reads CASSTETSGTDTQYF. CDR3 DNA sequence: TGTGCCAGCAGCACAGAGACTAGCGGCACAGATACGCAGTATTTT.